This TCR beta chain appears in the sequencing data of a study of T-cell reconstitution after alpha-beta-depleted transplantation in children. Germline V gene data show CDR1 as PRHDT and CDR2 as FYEKMQ (reference sequence). This CDR3 has 13 residues. Trimming cost V 4 bases and J 6 bases, with 12 bases left between them. Study results and caveats: Newly generated T cells supplied most T-cell counts and diversity one year post-transplant. Reportedly, alpha-beta T cells present about two months post-transplant originated from several hundred expanded clones of graft origin.

Unique molecular identifiers featured in how the TCRbeta library was prepared. TCRdb fed the PCR reads into MiXCR, producing one record per CDR3 protein. The sample gives roughly 350,000 distinct CDR3 sequences, around 15% of which show up once; about 41% is in the top ten. This clonotype was seen only a few times. Its antigen is as yet unknown. The chain carries TRBV13 and TRBJ1-2; the D gene is possibly TRBD1 (6 bases). This specimen consisted of PBMCs, mostly from graft donor cells, obtained 360 days after TCRalphabeta/CD19-depleted stem cell transplant. This TCR was sampled from a male patient under 10 years old who had a stem cell transplant for acute lymphoblastic leukemia, so the T cells may come from the graft donor. The CDR3 DNA sequence: TGTGCCAGCAGCTCACTAGGGGGTAATGGCTACACCTTC. It yields the protein CASSSLGGNGYTF.